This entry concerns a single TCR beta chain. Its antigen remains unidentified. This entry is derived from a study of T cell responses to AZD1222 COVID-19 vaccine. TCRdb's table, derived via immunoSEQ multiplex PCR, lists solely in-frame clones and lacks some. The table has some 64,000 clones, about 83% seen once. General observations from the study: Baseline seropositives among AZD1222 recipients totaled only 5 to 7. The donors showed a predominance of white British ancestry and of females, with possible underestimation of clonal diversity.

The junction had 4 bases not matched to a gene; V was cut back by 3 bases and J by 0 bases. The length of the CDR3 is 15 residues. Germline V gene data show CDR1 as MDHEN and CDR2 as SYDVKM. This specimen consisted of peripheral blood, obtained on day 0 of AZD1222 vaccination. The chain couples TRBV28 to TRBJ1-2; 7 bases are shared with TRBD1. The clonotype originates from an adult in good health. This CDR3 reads CASSFPGTANYGYTF. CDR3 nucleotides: TGTGCCAGCAGTTTCCCCGGGACAGCTAACTATGGCTACACCTTC.